These 22 T cell receptor beta chains were all obtained from the same sample, sequenced in a study of blood T cell repertoires in COVID-19 (dated by TCRdb to 2018 to 2020). Receptor amplification or capture employed the immunoSEQ multiplex PCR assay. TCRdb limited this immuneACCESS table to in-frame rearrangements with V and J called. A share of clones is missing; checked studies link under half to unresolved V genes, and the rest is unexplained. The table for this sample lists roughly 500,000 clones; roughly 87% of them were counted only once. The ten largest clones represent 0.8% to 0.9% of the sample. Sequenced input: peripheral blood. These receptors were taken from a man aged 18 to 35 with COVID-19, enrolled during active disease.

The CDR3 region is CASSTGLMSAQHF. CDR3 DNA: TGTGCCAGTAGTACAGGGTTGATGTCGGCCCAGCATTTT. The V and J genes are TRBV19 and TRBJ1-5; possible D gene TRBD1, 5 bases. V was shortened by 4 bases and J by 11 bases, with 15 bases between the two germline ends. Germline V gene data show CDR1 as LNHDA and CDR2 as SQIVND (reference sequence). This CDR3 comprises 13 residues.

The V call is TRBV11-2, the J call TRBJ2-7; D possibly corresponds to TRBD1 (5 bases). Germline V lookup: CDR1 SGHAT, CDR2 FQNNGV. V gave up 5 bases and J gave up 1 base, with 15 bases separating them. The CDR3 is made up of 15 amino acids. The CDR3 nucleotides read TGTGCCAGCAGCCGCACCCGGACACTTTCCTACGAGCAGTACTTC. It specifies CASSRTRTLSYEQYF. Full variable domain (rest looked up from reference TRBV11-2 and TRBJ2-7): EAGVAQSPRYKIIEKRQSVAFWCNPISGHATLYWYQQILGQGPKLLIQFQNNGVVDDSQLPKDRFSAERLKGVDSTLKIQPAKLEDSAVYLCASSRTRTLSYEQYFGPGTRLTVT.

The V gene is TRBV18, the J gene TRBJ2-7; 9 bases are a match to TRBD1. In germline, CDR1 is KGHSH, CDR2 LQKENI. The CDR3 totals 15 residues. V lost 6 bases to trimming and J lost 5 bases; unmatched junction nucleotides: 11. CDR3 sequence (DNA): TGTGCCAGCTCGCCTCAGCCGGGACAGGGCCACGAGCAGTACTTC. It is translated as CASSPQPGQGHEQYF.

The gene calls are TRBV6-5 and TRBJ1-4, with D perhaps matching TRBD1 (5 bases). Germline CDR1 is MNHEY and CDR2 is SVGAGI. Between the trimmed V and J ends, which lost 6 bases and 6 bases, there was a span of 17 bases. This CDR3 is built from 15 residues. The CDR3 nucleotides read TGTGCCAGCAGAGGGGTCGCGCCCCGGGATGAAAAACTGTTTTTT. Translated: CASRGVAPRDEKLFF.

J is TRBJ2-1 and V is TRBV18, with D perhaps TRBD1 (6 bases). Trimming stripped 5 bases from V and 3 bases from J, with 14 bases between. The CDR3 runs 15 residues. The germline gives CDR1 KGHSH, CDR2 LQKENI. CDR3 in amino acids: CASSSGQPIYNEQFF. CDR3 DNA: TGTGCCAGCTCATCAGGACAGCCAATCTACAATGAGCAGTTCTTC.

The V and J genes are TRBV9 and TRBJ2-3, with 9 bases that match TRBD2. Germline CDR1 SGDLS, CDR2 YYNGEE. Germline trimming cut 2 bases from V and 4 bases from J; bases unmatched to any gene: 8. This CDR3 comprises 16 residues. This CDR3 is CASSVGSGSFADTQYF. Written as DNA, the CDR3 is TGTGCCAGCAGCGTGGGTAGCGGGAGCTTTGCAGATACGCAGTATTTT.

This clone has just one count. The genes are TRBV19 and TRBJ2-5; a possible D gene is TRBD1 (5 bases). Trimming removed 3 bases at V and 1 base at J, with 12 bases between. CDR3 length: 15 residues. In germline, CDR1 is LNHDA, CDR2 SQIVND (reference sequence). DNA for the CDR3: TGTGCCAGTAGTATTGGGGCAGGCTTCCAAGAGACCCAGTACTTC. Translated, it gives CASSIGAGFQETQYF.

The chain's CDR3 is CASSPQGAANTEAFF. The CDR3 DNA sequence: TGTGCCAGCAGCCCACAGGGGGCGGCGAACACTGAAGCTTTCTTT. The rearrangement links TRBV7-6 to TRBJ1-1, with 9 bases identical to TRBD1. CDR3 length: 15 residues. V gave up 5 bases and J gave up 1 base; unmatched junction bases: 5. CDR1 is SGHVS, CDR2 FNYEAQ, per germline.

The chain joins TRBV24-1 to TRBJ1-4; tentatively, D is TRBD1 (5 bases). V was cut by 7 bases and J by 8 bases, with 10 bases left in between. CDR1 is KGHDR and CDR2 is SFDVKD in the germline V gene. This CDR3 spans 12 amino acids. DNA of the CDR3: TGTGCCACCAGCCAGGGATCAGAAAAACTGTTTTTT. Translating gives CATSQGSEKLFF.

The rearrangement uses TRBV6-5 and TRBJ2-7, with TRBD1 matching over 11 bases. CDR1 is MNHEY, CDR2 SVGAGI, per germline. The ends lost 6 bases at V and 3 bases at J; junction bases unmatched: 4. CDR3 length equals 14 residues. Here the CDR3 DNA reads TGTGCCAGCAGGGGACAGGGGGGATTCTACGAGCAGTACTTC. This codes for CASRGQGGFYEQYF.

This sequence joins TRBV3-1 (or the pseudogene TRBV3-2) and TRBJ2-7, with a possible D match to TRBD2 (5 bases). Germline V gene data show CDR1 as LGHDT and CDR2 as YNNKEL (reference sequence). V was cut by 2 bases and J by 1 base, with 9 bases left in between. This CDR3 comprises 14 residues. The DNA for the CDR3 is TGTGCCAGCAGCCAAAGGACTGGGTCCTACGAGCAGTACTTC. It encodes CASSQRTGSYEQYF.

J is TRBJ1-2 and V is TRBV5-1, with 7 nucleotides matching TRBD1. The CDR3 spans 13 residues. V was pared by 8 bases and J by 5 bases, with 9 bases of the junction left unmatched. Germline CDR1 and CDR2: SGHRS and YFSETQ. The CDR3 reads CASHTGDGYGYTF. The CDR3, as DNA: TGCGCCAGTCATACAGGGGACGGTTATGGCTACACCTTC.

The chain couples TRBV11-2 to TRBJ1-1, with D tentatively TRBD1 (5 bases). V lost 5 bases, J lost 7 bases, and 14 bases lay in between. Germline V gene lookup returns CDR1 SGHAT and CDR2 FQNNGV. The CDR3 loop spans 13 amino acids. The CDR3 here is CASSLDNLVEAFF. The CDR3 DNA reads TGTGCCAGCAGCCTGGACAATTTAGTTGAAGCTTTCTTT.

This clone appeared a single time. The chain carries TRBV7-9 and TRBJ1-1, with TRBD1 matching 7 bases. CDR1 and CDR2 (germline): SEHNR, FQNEAQ (reference sequence). The V and J ends lost 3 bases and 1 base, in that order; junction bases with no gene match: 8. The CDR3 has 16 amino acids. CDR3 DNA sequence: TGTGCCAGCAGCTTGGGAACAGGGGATAGGAACACTGAAGCTTTCTTT. Translated: CASSLGTGDRNTEAFF.

The CDR3 coding sequence is TGTGCCAGCAGTTTAGTATTCGGCAATGAGCAGTTCTTC. Protein: CASSLVFGNEQFF. This chain links TRBV12-3 or TRBV12-4 with TRBJ2-1; no clear D. The ends were cut back, 1 base at V and 6 bases at J, with 7 bases in the middle. The CDR3 sequence is 13 residues long.

The chain recombines TRBV29-1 with TRBJ2-7, with D hard to call. The ends were cut back, 1 base at V and 4 bases at J, with 5 bases in the middle. Germline V gives CDR1 SQVTM, CDR2 ANQGSEA. This CDR3 spans 11 amino acids. In DNA, the CDR3 is TGCAGCGTTGAAGTTCGGTACGAGCAGTACTTC. Its protein is CSVEVRYEQYF.

The CDR3 reads CASSGDTNLEAFF. CDR3 DNA sequence: TGTGCCAGCAGCGGGGACACGAACCTTGAAGCTTTCTTT. The V and J genes are TRBV5-5 and TRBJ1-1, with D perhaps TRBD1 (6 bases). The CDR3 contains 13 residues. The V end lost 4 bases, the J end lost 7 bases, and 14 bases lay between the germline ends. Looked up from germline, CDR1 is SGHKS and CDR2 is YYEKEE (reference sequence).

V is TRBV3-1 (or the pseudogene TRBV3-2) and J is TRBJ1-2; D may be TRBD1 (5 bases). This CDR3 contains 15 residues. Per germline, CDR1 LGHDT and CDR2 YNNKEL (reference sequence). Trimming removed 4 bases from V and 8 bases from J, with 20 bases in between. The CDR3 spells CASSPGDSLLGGYTF. CDR3 coding DNA: TGTGCCAGCAGCCCCGGCGACAGCCTCTTGGGAGGCTACACCTTC.

The CDR3 is CASSSRQVGSPLHF. The CDR3 nucleotides are TGTGCCAGCAGCTCACGGCAGGTTGGCTCACCCCTCCACTTT. The V gene is TRBV7-2, the J gene TRBJ1-6; D unresolved. V lost 4 bases to trimming and J lost 10 bases, with 14 bases between them. The CDR3 is 14 residues long. CDR1 is SGHTA and CDR2 is FQGNSA in the germline V gene. Filled out from reference TRBV7-2 and TRBJ1-6, the complete variable domain reads GAGVSQSPSNKVTEKGKDVELRCDPISGHTALYWYRQSLGQGLEFLIYFQGNSAPDKSGLPSDRFSAERTGGSVSTLTIQRTQQEDSAVYLCASSSRQVGSPLHFGNGTRLTVT.

The chain joins TRBV7-2 to TRBJ2-4; perhaps TRBD2 as D (6 bases). CDR1 is SGHTA, CDR2 FQGNSA, per germline. The CDR3 covers 17 residues. Trimming stripped 7 bases from V and 3 bases from J, with 22 bases between. CDR3 sequence: CASTPFVGTLGKNIQYF. The CDR3 region has the DNA TGTGCCAGCACCCCCTTCGTCGGGACTCTAGGCAAAAACATTCAGTACTTC.

The J gene is TRBJ2-5, the V gene TRBV30, with 10 bases aligning to TRBD2. J gave up 5 bases and V 5 bases, and 11 bases lay outside the gene matches. Looked up from germline, CDR1 is GTSNPN and CDR2 is SVGIG (reference sequence). There are 15 residues in the CDR3. CDR3 sequence (DNA): TGTGCCTGGGCCCAAGCGGGAGGGCCTTGGGAGACCCAGTACTTC. This sequence encodes CAWAQAGGPWETQYF.

The J gene is TRBJ2-3, the V gene TRBV11-2, with 10 positions matching TRBD2. The V gene end was trimmed by 5 bases and the J gene end by 1 base; junction bases not matched to a gene: 3. Per germline, CDR1 SGHAT and CDR2 FQNNGV. The CDR3 totals 15 residues. For the CDR3, the DNA is TGTGCCAGCAGCCGTGGGACTAGCGGCACAGATACGCAGTATTTT. Protein sequence: CASSRGTSGTDTQYF.